This record concerns one T cell receptor beta chain sequence. Some clones are missing from TCRdb's copy, which holds only in-frame ones; the method was immunoSEQ multiplex PCR. The sample lists 13,000 to 15,000 clones; roughly 93% were seen once. This record comes from a study of T cell changes during pregnancy in multiple sclerosis. The TCR comes from a female donor in good health, enrolled as a control in a pregnancy study. The sample was peripheral blood, taken in the second trimester of pregnancy.

CDR3 amino acids: CASSQDRGKDYGYTF. The CDR3 DNA sequence: TGTGCCAGCAGCCAAGATCGGGGTAAGGACTATGGCTACACCTTC. The chain combines TRBV4-2 with TRBJ1-2; D ambiguous. Per germline, CDR1 LGHNA and CDR2 YNFKEQ. The CDR3 contains 15 residues. V dropped 0 bases and J dropped 3 bases, with 11 bases sitting between them.